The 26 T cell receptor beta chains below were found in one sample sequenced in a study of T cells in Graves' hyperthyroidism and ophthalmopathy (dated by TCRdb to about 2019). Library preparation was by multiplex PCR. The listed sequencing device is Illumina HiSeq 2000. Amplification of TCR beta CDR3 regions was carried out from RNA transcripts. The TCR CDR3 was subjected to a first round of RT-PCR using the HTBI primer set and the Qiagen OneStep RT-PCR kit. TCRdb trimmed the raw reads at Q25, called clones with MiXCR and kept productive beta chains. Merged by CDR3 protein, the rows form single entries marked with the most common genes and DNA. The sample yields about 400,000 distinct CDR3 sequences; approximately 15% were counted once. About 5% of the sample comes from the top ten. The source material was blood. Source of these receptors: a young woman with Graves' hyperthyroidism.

CDR3 region: CASSELAGVNEQYF. DNA of the CDR3: TGTGCCAGCAGTGAACTAGCGGGAGTCAACGAGCAGTACTTC. This chain uses TRBV2 with TRBJ2-7; 10 bases line up with TRBD2. V trimming: 2 bases; J trimming: 5 bases; junction bases outside the gene matches: 3. Germline V gene data show CDR1 as SNHLY and CDR2 as FYNNEI. This CDR3 contains 14 residues.

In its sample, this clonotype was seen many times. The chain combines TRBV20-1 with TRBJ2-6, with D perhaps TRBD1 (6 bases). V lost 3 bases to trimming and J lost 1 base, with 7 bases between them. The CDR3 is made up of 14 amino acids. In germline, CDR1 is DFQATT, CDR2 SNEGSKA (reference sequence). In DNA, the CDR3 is TGCAGTGCTAGTGGGACATCTGGGGCCAACGTCCTGACTTTC. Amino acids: CSASGTSGANVLTF.

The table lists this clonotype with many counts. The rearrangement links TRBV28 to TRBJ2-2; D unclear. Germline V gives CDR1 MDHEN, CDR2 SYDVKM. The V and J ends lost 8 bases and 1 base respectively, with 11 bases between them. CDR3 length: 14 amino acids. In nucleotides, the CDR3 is TGTGCCAGCGCGAATAGCCGGAACACCGGGGAGCTGTTTTTT. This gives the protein CASANSRNTGELFF.

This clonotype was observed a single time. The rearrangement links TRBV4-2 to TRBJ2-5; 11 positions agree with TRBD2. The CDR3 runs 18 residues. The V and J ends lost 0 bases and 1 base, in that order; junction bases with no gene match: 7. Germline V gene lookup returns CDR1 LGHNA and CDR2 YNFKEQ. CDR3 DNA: TGTGCCAGCAGCCAAGATCGACTAGCGGGAACCTTCCAAGAGACCCAGTACTTC. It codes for CASSQDRLAGTFQETQYF.

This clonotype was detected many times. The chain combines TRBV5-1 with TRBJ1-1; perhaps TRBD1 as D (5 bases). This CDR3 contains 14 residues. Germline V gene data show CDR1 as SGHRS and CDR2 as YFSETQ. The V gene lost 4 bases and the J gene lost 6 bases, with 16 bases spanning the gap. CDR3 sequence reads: CASSHGGAFAEAFF. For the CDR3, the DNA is TGCGCCAGCAGCCACGGAGGGGCGTTTGCTGAAGCTTTCTTT.

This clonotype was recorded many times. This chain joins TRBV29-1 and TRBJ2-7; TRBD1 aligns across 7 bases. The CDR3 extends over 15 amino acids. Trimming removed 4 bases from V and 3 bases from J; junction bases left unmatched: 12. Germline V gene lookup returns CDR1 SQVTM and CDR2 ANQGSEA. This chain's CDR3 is CSVVEINRGGYEQYF. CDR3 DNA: TGCAGCGTTGTAGAAATAAACAGGGGTGGCTACGAGCAGTACTTC.

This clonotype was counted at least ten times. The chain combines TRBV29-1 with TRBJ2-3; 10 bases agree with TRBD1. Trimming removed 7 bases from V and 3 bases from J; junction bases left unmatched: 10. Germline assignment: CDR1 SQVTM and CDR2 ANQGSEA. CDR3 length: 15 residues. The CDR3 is CSGTGTGVWTDTQYF. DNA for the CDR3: TGCAGCGGAACCGGGACAGGGGTGTGGACAGATACGCAGTATTTT.

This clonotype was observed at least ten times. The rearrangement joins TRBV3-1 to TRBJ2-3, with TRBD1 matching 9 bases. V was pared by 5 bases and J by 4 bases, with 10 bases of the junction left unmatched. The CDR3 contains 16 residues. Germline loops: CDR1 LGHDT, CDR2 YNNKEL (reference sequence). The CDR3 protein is CASSGTRTGVADTQYF. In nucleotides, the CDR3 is TGTGCCAGCAGCGGAACAAGGACAGGGGTCGCAGATACGCAGTATTTT.

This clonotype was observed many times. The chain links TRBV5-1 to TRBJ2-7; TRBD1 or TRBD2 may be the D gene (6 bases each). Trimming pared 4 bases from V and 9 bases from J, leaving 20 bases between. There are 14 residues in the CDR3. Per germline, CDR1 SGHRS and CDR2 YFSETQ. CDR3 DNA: TGCGCCAGCAGCCTTGAAGGGGGGACACTCGTGCAGTACTTC. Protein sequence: CASSLEGGTLVQYF.

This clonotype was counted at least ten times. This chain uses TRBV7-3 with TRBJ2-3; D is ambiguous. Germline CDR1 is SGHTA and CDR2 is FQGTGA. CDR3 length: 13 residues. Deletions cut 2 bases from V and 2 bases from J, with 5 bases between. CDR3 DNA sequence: TGTGCCAGCAGCTTATACAACACAGATACGCAGTATTTT. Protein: CASSLYNTDTQYF.

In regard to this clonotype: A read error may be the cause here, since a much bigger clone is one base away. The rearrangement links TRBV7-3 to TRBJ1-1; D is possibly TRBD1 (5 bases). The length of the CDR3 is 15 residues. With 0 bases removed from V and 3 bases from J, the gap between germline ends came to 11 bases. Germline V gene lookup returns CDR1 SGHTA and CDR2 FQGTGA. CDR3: CASSLTGGPDTEAFF. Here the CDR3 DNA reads TGTGCCAGCAGCTTAACCGGGGGTCCTGACACTGAAGCTTTCTTT.

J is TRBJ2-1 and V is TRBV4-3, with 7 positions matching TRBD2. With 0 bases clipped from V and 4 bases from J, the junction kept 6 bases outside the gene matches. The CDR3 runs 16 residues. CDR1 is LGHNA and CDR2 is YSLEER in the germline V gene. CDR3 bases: TGCGCCAGCAGCCAAGATGCTAGCGGAGCTTACAATGAGCAGTTCTTC. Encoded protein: CASSQDASGAYNEQFF.

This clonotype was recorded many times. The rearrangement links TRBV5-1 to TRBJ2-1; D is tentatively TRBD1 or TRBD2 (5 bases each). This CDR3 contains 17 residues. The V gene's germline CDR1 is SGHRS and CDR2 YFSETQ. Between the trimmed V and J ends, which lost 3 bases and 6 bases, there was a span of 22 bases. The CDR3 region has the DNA TGCGCCAGCAGCTCGGACTTTCAGGTATTCGGGACCAATGAGCAGTTCTTC. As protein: CASSSDFQVFGTNEQFF.

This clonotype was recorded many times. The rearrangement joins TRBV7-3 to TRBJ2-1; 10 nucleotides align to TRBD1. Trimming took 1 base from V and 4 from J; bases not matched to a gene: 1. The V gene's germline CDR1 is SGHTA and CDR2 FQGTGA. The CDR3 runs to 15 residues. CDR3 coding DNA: TGTGCCAGCAGCTTAAGGGACAGGGGATACAATGAGCAGTTCTTC. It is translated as CASSLRDRGYNEQFF.

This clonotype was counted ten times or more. The CDR3 bases are TGTGCCAGCAGTGTAGGACTAGCGGGAGTCGTAGAGCAGTACTTC. The encoded protein is CASSVGLAGVVEQYF. The chain carries TRBV2 and TRBJ2-7; 13 bases are a match to TRBD2. This CDR3 region has 15 residues. CDR1 is SNHLY, CDR2 FYNNEI, per germline. The V gene end was trimmed by 4 bases and the J gene end by 7 bases; junction bases not matched to a gene: 7.

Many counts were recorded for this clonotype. This chain's CDR3 is CSATLRGGYEQYF. Written as DNA, the CDR3 is TGCAGTGCTACTCTGCGCGGGGGGTACGAGCAGTACTTC. The chain employs TRBV20-1 and TRBJ2-7; 8 nucleotides agree with TRBD2. Per germline, CDR1 DFQATT and CDR2 SNEGSKA (reference sequence). The J segment lost 4 bases and the V segment lost 4 bases, leaving 6 bases of the junction unmatched. The CDR3 sequence is 13 residues long.

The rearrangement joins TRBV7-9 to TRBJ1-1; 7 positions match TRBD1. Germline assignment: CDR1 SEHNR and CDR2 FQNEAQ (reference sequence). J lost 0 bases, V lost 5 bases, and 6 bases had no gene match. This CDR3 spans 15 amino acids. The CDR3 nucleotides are TGTGCCAGCAGCGCCACGACAGGGTTGAACACTGAAGCTTTCTTT. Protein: CASSATTGLNTEAFF.

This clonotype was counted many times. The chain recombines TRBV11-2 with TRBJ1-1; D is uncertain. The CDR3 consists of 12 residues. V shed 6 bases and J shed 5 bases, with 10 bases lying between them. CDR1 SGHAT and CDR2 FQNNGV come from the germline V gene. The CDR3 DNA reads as TGTGCCAGCAGTCGCGGTGAAACTGAAGCTTTCTTT. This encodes CASSRGETEAFF.

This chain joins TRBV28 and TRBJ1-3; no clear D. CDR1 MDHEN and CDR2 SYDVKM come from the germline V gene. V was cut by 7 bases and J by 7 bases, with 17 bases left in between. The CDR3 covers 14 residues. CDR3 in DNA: TGTGCCAGCACCCAAGGGTGGTTCGGGAACACCATATATTTT. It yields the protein CASTQGWFGNTIYF.

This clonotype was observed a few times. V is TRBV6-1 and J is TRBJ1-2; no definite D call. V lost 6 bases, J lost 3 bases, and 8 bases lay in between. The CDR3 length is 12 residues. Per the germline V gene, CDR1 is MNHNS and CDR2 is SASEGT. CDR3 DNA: TGTGCCAGCAGGCGAATTGACTATGGCTACACCTTC. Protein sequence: CASRRIDYGYTF.

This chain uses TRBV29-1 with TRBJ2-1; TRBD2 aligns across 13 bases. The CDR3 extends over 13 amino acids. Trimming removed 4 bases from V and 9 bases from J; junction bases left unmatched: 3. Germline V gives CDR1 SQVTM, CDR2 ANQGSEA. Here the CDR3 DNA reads TGCAGCGTTGGGGGACTAGCGGGATTTGAGCAGTTCTTC. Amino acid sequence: CSVGGLAGFEQFF.

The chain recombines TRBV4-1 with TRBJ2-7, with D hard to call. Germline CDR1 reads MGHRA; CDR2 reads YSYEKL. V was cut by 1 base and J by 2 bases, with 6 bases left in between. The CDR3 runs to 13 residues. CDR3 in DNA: TGCGCCAGCAGCCAAGGTATTGCCTACGAGCAGTACTTC. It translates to CASSQGIAYEQYF.

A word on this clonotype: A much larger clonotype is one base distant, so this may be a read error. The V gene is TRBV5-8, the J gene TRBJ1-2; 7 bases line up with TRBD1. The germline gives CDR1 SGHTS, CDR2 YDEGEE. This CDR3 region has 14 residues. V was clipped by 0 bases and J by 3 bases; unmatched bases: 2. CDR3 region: CASSLAQGDYGYTF. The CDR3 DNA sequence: TGTGCCAGCAGCTTGGCGCAGGGGGACTATGGCTACACCTTC.

As DNA, the CDR3 is TGTGCCACCAGCAGAGAGTGGGGGGACGGACAGGGGGTCTCTGGGGCCAACGTCCTGACTTTC. Protein: CATSREWGDGQGVSGANVLTF. This sequence joins TRBV15 and TRBJ2-6; TRBD1 matches at 10 bases. The trim removed 0 bases at V and 0 bases at J, leaving 11 bases unmatched. CDR3 length: 21 residues. Germline V lookup: CDR1 LNHNV, CDR2 YYDKDF (reference sequence).

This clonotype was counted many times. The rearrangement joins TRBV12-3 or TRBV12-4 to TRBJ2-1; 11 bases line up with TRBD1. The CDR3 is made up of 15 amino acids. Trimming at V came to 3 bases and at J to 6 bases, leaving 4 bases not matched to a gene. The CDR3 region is CASSFVDRGLNEQFF. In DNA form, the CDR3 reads TGTGCCAGCAGTTTTGTGGACAGGGGGCTCAATGAGCAGTTCTTC.

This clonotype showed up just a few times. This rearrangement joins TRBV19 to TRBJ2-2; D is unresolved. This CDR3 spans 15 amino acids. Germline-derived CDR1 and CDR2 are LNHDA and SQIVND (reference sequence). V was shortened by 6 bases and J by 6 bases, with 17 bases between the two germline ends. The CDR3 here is CASSSTLAVAGELFF. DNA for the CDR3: TGTGCCAGTAGCAGTACCCTGGCGGTCGCCGGGGAGCTGTTTTTT.